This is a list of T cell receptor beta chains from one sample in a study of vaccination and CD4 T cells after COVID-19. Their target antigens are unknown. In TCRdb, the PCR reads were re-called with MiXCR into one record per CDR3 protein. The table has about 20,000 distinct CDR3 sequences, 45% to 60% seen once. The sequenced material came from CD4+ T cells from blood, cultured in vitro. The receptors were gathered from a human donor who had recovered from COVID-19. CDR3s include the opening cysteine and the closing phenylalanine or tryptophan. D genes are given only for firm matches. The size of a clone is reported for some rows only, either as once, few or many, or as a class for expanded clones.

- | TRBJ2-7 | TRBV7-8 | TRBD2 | CASSLAGTSEPYEQYF | TGTGCCAGCAGCTTAGCGGGGACTAGCGAACCCTACGAGCAGTACTTC
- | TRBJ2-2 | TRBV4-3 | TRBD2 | CASSLLAGVEAGELFF | TGCGCCAGCAGCCTACTAGCGGGAGTGGAGGCCGGGGAGCTGTTTTTT
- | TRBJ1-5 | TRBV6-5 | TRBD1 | CASSYGQGNQPQHF | TGTGCCAGCAGTTACGGACAGGGCAATCAGCCCCAGCATTTT
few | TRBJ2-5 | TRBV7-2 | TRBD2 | CASSLGLDWKETQYF | TGTGCCAGCAGCCTCGGACTAGATTGGAAAGAGACCCAGTACTTC
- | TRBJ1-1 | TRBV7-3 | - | CASSSQPGDPGAFF | TGTGCCAGCAGCTCCCAACCGGGAGACCCCGGAGCTTTCTTT
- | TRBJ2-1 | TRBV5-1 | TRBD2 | CASSLAAGLARNEQFF | TGCGCCAGCAGCTTGGCCGCGGGACTAGCGCGCAATGAGCAGTTCTTC
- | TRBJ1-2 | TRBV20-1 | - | CSARDQGFYGYTF | TGCAGTGCTAGGGACCAGGGCTTCTATGGCTACACCTTC
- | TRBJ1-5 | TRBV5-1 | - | CASSPGPGSSQPQHF | TGCGCCAGCAGCCCCGGTCCTGGGAGCAGTCAGCCCCAGCATTTT
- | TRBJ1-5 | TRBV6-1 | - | CASNEAGLRQPQHF | TGTGCCAGCAACGAGGCTGGGCTGCGTCAGCCCCAGCATTTT
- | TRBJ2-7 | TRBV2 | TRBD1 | CASSKETGGGYEQYF | TGTGCCAGCAGTAAAGAGACAGGGGGGGGCTACGAGCAGTACTTC
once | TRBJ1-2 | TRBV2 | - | CASIMDSINGYTF | TGTGCCAGCATCATGGACAGTATAAATGGCTACACCTTC
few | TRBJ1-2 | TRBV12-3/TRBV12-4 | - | CASSLAQGPNYGYTF | TGTGCCAGCAGTTTAGCGCAGGGGCCGAACTATGGCTACACCTTC
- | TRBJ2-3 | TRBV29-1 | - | CGDSNYRSGTDTQYF | TGCGGAGACTCGAATTATCGGTCCGGGACAGATACGCAGTATTTT
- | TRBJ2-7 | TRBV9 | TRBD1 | CASSPTGQSSYEQYF | TGTGCCAGCAGCCCTACGGGACAGAGCTCCTACGAGCAGTACTTC
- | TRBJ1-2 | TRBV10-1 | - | CASSPSGGNGYTF | TGCGCCAGCAGTCCGTCGGGGGGCAATGGCTACACCTTC
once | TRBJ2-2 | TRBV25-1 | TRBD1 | CASRDRLPNTGELFF | TGTGCCAGTAGGGACAGACTGCCGAACACCGGGGAGCTGTTTTTT
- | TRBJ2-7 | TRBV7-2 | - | CASSLGSGTYAEQYF | TGTGCCAGCAGCTTGGGAAGCGGAACGTACGCCGAGCAGTACTTC
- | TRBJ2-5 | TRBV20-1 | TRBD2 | CSASSGLAGTTQYF | TGCAGTGCTAGCTCCGGACTAGCGGGGACCACCCAGTACTTC
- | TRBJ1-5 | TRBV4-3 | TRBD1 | CASSQDWGQGAQHF | TGCGCCAGCAGCCAAGATTGGGGACAGGGGGCCCAGCATTTT
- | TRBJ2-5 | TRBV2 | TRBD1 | CASSEMGTGIETQYF | TGTGCCAGCAGTGAAATGGGGACAGGGATCGAGACCCAGTACTTC
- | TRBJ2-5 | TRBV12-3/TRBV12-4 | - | CASSLVRAQETQYF | TGTGCCAGCAGTTTAGTCAGAGCCCAAGAGACCCAGTACTTC
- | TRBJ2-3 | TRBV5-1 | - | CASSFGREFTDTQYF | TGCGCCAGCAGCTTCGGGCGGGAATTCACAGATACGCAGTATTTT
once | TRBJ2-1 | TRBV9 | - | CASSVELFTYNEQFF | TGTGCCAGCAGCGTAGAACTCTTTACCTACAATGAGCAGTTCTTC
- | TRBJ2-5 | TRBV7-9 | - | CASSWDPRQETQYF | TGTGCCAGCAGCTGGGACCCTCGACAAGAGACCCAGTACTTC
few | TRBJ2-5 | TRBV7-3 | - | CASSSQGGGGETQYF | TGTGCCAGCAGCTCCCAGGGAGGGGGTGGGGAGACCCAGTACTTC
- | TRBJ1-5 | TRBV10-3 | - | CAISGEGQTQPQHF | TGTGCCATCAGTGGGGAAGGGCAGACCCAGCCCCAGCATTTT
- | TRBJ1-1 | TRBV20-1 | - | CSARAPNTEAFF | TGCAGTGCTAGGGCCCCCAACACTGAAGCTTTCTTT
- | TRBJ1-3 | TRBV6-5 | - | CASSYATAKGNTIYF | TGTGCCAGCAGTTACGCGACAGCTAAGGGAAACACCATATATTTT
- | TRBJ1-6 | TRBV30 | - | CAWSVQGASPLHF | TGTGCCTGGAGTGTCCAAGGGGCATCACCCCTCCACTTT
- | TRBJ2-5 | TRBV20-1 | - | CSVMTPLQETQYF | TGCAGTGTCATGACTCCCCTGCAAGAGACCCAGTACTTC
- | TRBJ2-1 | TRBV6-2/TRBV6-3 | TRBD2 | CASSYTSGNSFSSYNEQFF | TGTGCCAGCAGTTATACTAGCGGGAATTCCTTCAGCTCCTACAATGAGCAGTTCTTC
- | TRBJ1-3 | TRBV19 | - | CASSSQGGNTIYF | TGTGCCAGTAGTAGCCAGGGGGGAAACACCATATATTTT
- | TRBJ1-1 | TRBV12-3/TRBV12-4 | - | CASSADRPRGTEAFF | TGTGCCAGCAGTGCAGACCGGCCGAGGGGCACTGAAGCTTTCTTT